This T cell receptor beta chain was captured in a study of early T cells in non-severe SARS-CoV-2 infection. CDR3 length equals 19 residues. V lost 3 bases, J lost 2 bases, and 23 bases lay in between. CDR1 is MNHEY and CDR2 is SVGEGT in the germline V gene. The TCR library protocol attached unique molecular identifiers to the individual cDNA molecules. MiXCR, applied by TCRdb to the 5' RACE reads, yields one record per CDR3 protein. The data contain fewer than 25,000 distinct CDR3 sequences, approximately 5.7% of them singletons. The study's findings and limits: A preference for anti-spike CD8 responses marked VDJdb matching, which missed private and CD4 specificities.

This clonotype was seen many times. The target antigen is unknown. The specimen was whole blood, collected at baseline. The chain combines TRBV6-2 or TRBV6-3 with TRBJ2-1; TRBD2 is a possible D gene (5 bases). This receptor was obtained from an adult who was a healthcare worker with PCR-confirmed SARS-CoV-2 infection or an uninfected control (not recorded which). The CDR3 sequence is CASSYSAEDWPEAYNEQFF. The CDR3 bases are TGTGCCAGCAGTTATTCCGCTGAGGACTGGCCTGAGGCCTACAATGAGCAGTTCTTC.